Listed here is a single T cell receptor (beta chain). Its target is not known. The treatment: oral pan-JAK inhibitor, 5-10 mg twice daily. The V gene lost 4 bases and the J gene lost 6 bases, with 11 bases spanning the gap. The CDR3 sequence is 14 residues long. Germline V gene sequence: CDR1 SGHDT, CDR2 YYEEEE. It was cDNA, reverse transcribed from extracted RNA, that served as the sequencing template. Data came from immunoSEQ multiplex PCR; TCRdb stores just in-frame clones and leaves some out. The sample has about 110,000 clones; under 60% are singletons. The data were taken from a study of CD8+ T cells in alopecia areata. Looking at the study overall: The tofacitinib course ran for 6 to 18 months and was followed by 6 months off drug.

Overall study results and limits: More clonal than normal scalp was lesional scalp, particularly alopecia totalis/universalis.

Material: CD8+ T cells sorted from blood, obtained at week 24, from a patient treated with tofacitinib. The chain combines TRBV5-6 with TRBJ1-6; possibly TRBD1 for D (5 bases). The TCR was taken from a human donor with alopecia areata. The CDR3 DNA sequence: TGTGCCAGCAGCACCGGACATCCTAATTCACCCCTCCACTTT. It specifies CASSTGHPNSPLHF. Supplemented by reference TRBV5-6 and TRBJ1-6, the full variable domain reads DAGVTQSPTHLIKTRGQQVTLRCSPKSGHDTVSWYQQALGQGPQFIFQYYEEEERQRGNFPDRFSGHQFPNYSSELNVNALLLGDSALYLCASSTGHPNSPLHFGNGTRLTVT.